One sample yielded the 22 T cell receptor beta chains listed below, sequenced in a study of shared clonotypes between healthy human individuals. Sequencing was performed with immunoSEQ multiplex PCR; in TCRdb, only in-frame clones are kept and a portion is missing. The table shows millions of clones, with around nine tenths occurring only once. The material sequenced was naive CD4+ T cells sorted from blood. As for subset: CD45RA+ positively selected. The receptor set was obtained from a man younger than 35 in good health.

V and J are TRBV7-2 and TRBJ2-4, with D possibly matching TRBD2 (6 bases). V lost 5 bases and J lost 5, with 25 bases in between. The CDR3 has 18 residues. Germline V gives CDR1 SGHTA, CDR2 FQGNSA. CDR3 DNA: TGTGCCAGCAGCCCCCGGGAGCGGGTGGGTTTGAAGGAAAACATTCAGTACTTC. Translation gives CASSPRERVGLKENIQYF. The variable domain in full, with the rest retrieved from reference TRBV7-2 and TRBJ2-4, is GAGVSQSPSNKVTEKGKDVELRCDPISGHTALYWYRQSLGQGLEFLIYFQGNSAPDKSGLPSDRFSAERTGGSVSTLTIQRTQQEDSAVYLCASSPRERVGLKENIQYFGAGTRLSVL.

This clone was found once. The same CDR3 also results from other DNA sequences found in this sample. This chain uses TRBV5-1 with TRBJ1-1, with TRBD1 matching 7 bases. The CDR3 is 12 residues long. CDR1 and CDR2 from the germline V gene are SGHRS and YFSETQ. V lost 2 bases and J lost 7; bases outside the gene matches: 2. For the CDR3, the DNA is TGCGCCAGCAGCTTAGACAGGGTTGAAGCTTTCTTT. Amino acids: CASSLDRVEAFF.

J is TRBJ1-4 and V is TRBV19; D call uncertain. Germline assignment: CDR1 LNHDA and CDR2 SQIVND (reference sequence). Trimming shortened V by 3 bases and J by 7 bases, and 9 bases separated the two germline ends. This CDR3 is built from 13 residues. Here the CDR3 reads CASSIYRAEKLFF. In nucleotides, the CDR3 is TGTGCCAGTAGTATCTACCGAGCTGAAAAACTGTTTTTT. The full variable domain, its missing parts supplied by reference TRBV19 and TRBJ1-4, is DGGITQSPKYLFRKEGQNVTLSCEQNLNHDAMYWYRQDPGQGLRLIYYSQIVNDFQKGDIAEGYSVSREKKESFPLTVTSAQKNPTAFYLCASSIYRAEKLFFGSGTQLSVL.

On this clone itself: The same CDR3 arises from other DNA sequences in this sample as well. The rearrangement links TRBV5-8 to TRBJ2-5; 9 nucleotides align to TRBD1. V lost 0 bases to trimming and J lost 2 bases; unmatched junction nucleotides: 2. The CDR3 totals 15 residues. Germline V gene lookup returns CDR1 SGHTS and CDR2 YDEGEE. CDR3 sequence: CASSLGDRDQETQYF. The CDR3 region has the DNA TGTGCCAGCAGCTTGGGGGACAGGGATCAAGAGACCCAGTACTTC.

The J gene is TRBJ2-7, the V gene TRBV27; 15 nucleotides line up with TRBD2. Per the germline V gene, CDR1 is MNHEY and CDR2 is SMNVEV (reference sequence). J gave up 7 bases and V 6 bases, and 10 bases lay outside the gene matches. CDR3 length: 16 residues. The DNA for the CDR3 is TGTGCCAGCAGCCGTGATCCGGGACTAGCGGGGGGAGAGCAGTACTTC. Translation: CASSRDPGLAGGEQYF.

The V and J genes are TRBV5-1 and TRBJ2-2; D remains ambiguous. The length of the CDR3 is 15 residues. The germline V gene has CDR1 SGHRS and CDR2 YFSETQ. V was cut by 3 bases and J by 5 bases, with 14 bases left in between. The CDR3 reads CASSSYFGSTGELFF. The CDR3, as DNA: TGCGCCAGCAGCTCTTACTTCGGCTCTACCGGGGAGCTGTTTTTT.

On this clone: The sample contains more than one DNA sequence encoding this CDR3. The CDR3 DNA follows: TGTGCCAGCAGTTACGGAGATTCCTACGAGCAGTACTTC. This codes for CASSYGDSYEQYF. This chain connects TRBV6-5 to TRBJ2-7; the D is unclear. The CDR3 sequence is 13 residues long. Trimming stripped 2 bases from V and 1 base from J, with 6 bases between. Per germline, CDR1 MNHEY and CDR2 SVGAGI.

The chain carries TRBV27 and TRBJ1-5; D not resolved. The CDR3 contains 15 residues. Germline loops: CDR1 MNHEY, CDR2 SMNVEV (reference sequence). Trimming cost V 6 bases and J 2 bases, with 14 bases left between them. Here the CDR3 DNA reads TGTGCCAGCAGCCTGAGGGCCGGAGGCAATCAGCCCCAGCATTTT. Residues: CASSLRAGGNQPQHF.

Regarding this clone: One end of the junction does not line up with germline, which may come from a read error. This chain uses TRBV7-7 with TRBJ2-5, with D perhaps matching TRBD1 (5 bases). The CDR3 covers 15 residues. CDR1 is SSHAT and CDR2 is FNYEAQ in the germline V gene (reference sequence). DNA for the CDR3: TGTGCTAGCAGCTTATTAGCTGGGGCCCAAGAGACCCAGTACTTC. It translates to CASSLLAGAQETQYF.

The chain links TRBV7-2 to TRBJ2-7; D is unclear. Deletions cut 1 base from V and 0 bases from J, with 7 bases between. In germline, CDR1 is SGHTA, CDR2 FQGNSA. The CDR3 length is 14 residues. In DNA, the CDR3 is TGTGCCAGCAGCTTAGGCCAGAACTCCTACGAGCAGTACTTC. Protein sequence: CASSLGQNSYEQYF.

The chain has TRBV14 and TRBJ2-7; D tentatively fits TRBD1 or TRBD2 (6 bases each). Germline CDR1 and CDR2: SGHDN and FVKESK. With 3 bases removed from V and 3 bases from J, the gap between germline ends came to 21 bases. This CDR3 is built from 17 residues. The CDR3 bases are TGTGCCAGCAGCCATCCCTCTCCGGCGGGACACATCTACGAGCAGTACTTC. Residues: CASSHPSPAGHIYEQYF.

The rearrangement uses TRBV7-2 and TRBJ1-1, with 9 nucleotides matching TRBD1. V lost 2 bases, J lost 5 bases, and 6 bases stayed unmatched. This CDR3 has 15 amino acids. Germline lookup yields CDR1 SGHTA and CDR2 FQGNSA. DNA for the CDR3: TGTGCCAGCAGCTTACCGGGACAGGGTGGAACTGAAGCTTTCTTT. It yields the protein CASSLPGQGGTEAFF. The full variable domain, completed using reference TRBV7-2 and TRBJ1-1, is GAGVSQSPSNKVTEKGKDVELRCDPISGHTALYWYRQSLGQGLEFLIYFQGNSAPDKSGLPSDRFSAERTGGSVSTLTIQRTQQEDSAVYLCASSLPGQGGTEAFFGQGTRLTVV.

V usage is TRBV15 and J usage is TRBJ1-5; unclear D gene. Per germline, CDR1 LNHNV and CDR2 YYDKDF (reference sequence). This CDR3 contains 13 residues. Trimming took 2 bases from V and 4 from J, leaving 6 bases between them. CDR3 region: CATSRLKNQPQHF. CDR3 coding DNA: TGTGCCACCAGCAGACTTAAGAATCAGCCCCAGCATTTT.

This sequence joins TRBV9 and TRBJ1-3; 7 bases are a match to TRBD1. Trimming cost V 0 bases and J 1 base; bases outside gene matches: 4. This CDR3 comprises 16 residues. The V gene's germline CDR1 is SGDLS and CDR2 YYNGEE. The CDR3, as DNA: TGTGCCAGCAGCGTAGTGGCAGGGGGGTCTGGAAACACCATATATTTT. It is translated as CASSVVAGGSGNTIYF.

The CDR3 sequence is CAISAWDRGTEAFF. CDR3 DNA: TGTGCCATCAGTGCGTGGGACAGGGGCACTGAAGCTTTCTTT. The J gene is TRBJ1-1, the V gene TRBV10-3; 10 bases align to TRBD1. This CDR3 is 14 amino acids long. Trimming removed 4 bases from V and 4 bases from J; junction bases left unmatched: 3. CDR1 is ENHRY and CDR2 is SYGVKD in the germline V gene.

The rearrangement uses TRBV6-5 and TRBJ2-1; TRBD2 agrees at 11 bases. CDR3 length: 16 residues. V lost 0 bases, J lost 4 bases, and 2 bases stayed unmatched. Germline V CDR1 and CDR2: MNHEY, SVGAGI. The CDR3 nucleotides read TGTGCCAGCAGTTACTCTCCTAGCGGGAGGTACAATGAGCAGTTCTTC. Protein sequence: CASSYSPSGRYNEQFF.

This chain connects TRBV4-1 to TRBJ2-6; 9 bases are shared with TRBD1. This CDR3 is 21 amino acids long. Germline CDR1 is MGHRA and CDR2 is YSYEKL. Losses at the gene ends were 1 base for V and 0 bases for J; bases not matched to a gene: 13. CDR3 DNA: TGCGCCAGCAGCCAAGTCATTTTCCGGGACAGGGCTGGCTCTGGGGCCAACGTCCTGACTTTC. Its translation: CASSQVIFRDRAGSGANVLTF.

V gene TRBV7-6 combines with J gene TRBJ1-6; 10 bases map to TRBD1. CDR3 size: 14 residues. V was pared by 5 bases and J by 10 bases, with 5 bases of the junction left unmatched. Germline values: CDR1 SGHVS, CDR2 FNYEAQ. In DNA, the CDR3 is TGTGCCAGCAGCCGGGACAGGGGTTTCTCACCCCTCCACTTT. Its protein is CASSRDRGFSPLHF.

The chain links TRBV6-4 to TRBJ2-7; D possibly matches TRBD1 or TRBD2 (5 bases each). This CDR3 region has 17 residues. V was pared by 2 bases and J by 5 bases, with 22 bases between. The germline V gene encodes CDR1 MRHNA and CDR2 SNTAGT. CDR3 loop: CASSDPGPPIVGDEQYF. CDR3 DNA: TGTGCCAGCAGTGACCCGGGACCCCCAATCGTGGGCGACGAGCAGTACTTC.

The V gene is TRBV7-9, the J gene TRBJ2-3, with D unresolved. The ends were cut back, 1 base at V and 2 bases at J, with 10 bases in the middle. Germline CDR1 SEHNR, CDR2 FQNEAQ (reference sequence). CDR3 length: 15 amino acids. This chain's CDR3 is CASSLGRTFTDTQYF. CDR3 coding DNA: TGTGCCAGCAGCTTAGGCCGGACCTTCACAGATACGCAGTATTTT.

A remark on this clone: Other DNA sequences in this sample translate to the same CDR3. The rearrangement uses TRBV7-9 and TRBJ1-1; 8 nucleotides align to TRBD1. Germline-derived CDR1 and CDR2 are SEHNR and FQNEAQ (reference sequence). V lost 5 bases and J lost 0; bases outside the gene matches: 5. This CDR3 has 15 residues. CDR3 DNA sequence: TGTGCCAGCAGCCCGAGACAGGGGCTGAACACTGAAGCTTTCTTT. This encodes CASSPRQGLNTEAFF.

This sequence joins TRBV27 and TRBJ2-7; 12 bases are a match to TRBD2. Germline CDR1 reads MNHEY; CDR2 reads SMNVEV (reference sequence). This CDR3 is 18 amino acids long. The V gene end was trimmed by 4 bases and the J gene end by 4 bases; junction bases not matched to a gene: 14. CDR3 bases: TGTGCCAGCAGTTCCCTACTAGCGGGAGGCGTCCAGAGATACGAGCAGTACTTC. The encoded protein is CASSSLLAGGVQRYEQYF.